A selection of T cell receptor beta chains follows, all from one sample in a study of T cell responses to AZD1222 COVID-19 vaccine. Using immunoSEQ multiplex PCR, the repertoire was profiled, and TCRdb retains in-frame clones only, with some absent. The table has 150,000 or so clones, roughly nine tenths seen once. Material: peripheral blood, obtained on day 0 of MenACWY control vaccination. These receptors were collected from an adult in good health. Both conserved end residues are part of each CDR3. A D gene is named only where the DNA matches it firmly. Rows give clone size only sometimes, using once, few, many, or a class for an expanded clone.

v_call,d_call,j_call,clone_size,cdr3_nt,cdr3_aa
TRBV27,TRBD1,TRBJ1-6,-,TGTGCCAGCAGTGCCACTCGGACAGGGAACCCCTATAATTCACCCCTCCACTTT,CASSATRTGNPYNSPLHF
TRBV27,TRBD2,TRBJ2-7,-,TGTGCCAGCAGCGTAGGACTAGCGGGAGACGAGCAGTACTTC,CASSVGLAGDEQYF
TRBV28,-,TRBJ2-6,-,TGTGCCAGCACTGGGGCCAACGTCCTGACTTTC,CASTGANVLTF
TRBV10-1,TRBD1,TRBJ1-2,-,TGCGCCAGCAGCGCAGGGGGCTGGGATGGCTACACCTTC,CASSAGGWDGYTF
TRBV5-1,TRBD1,TRBJ2-3,-,TGCGCCAGCACCTCGTCAGGGGGCCCCACAGATACGCAGTATTTT,CASTSSGGPTDTQYF
TRBV5-5,-,TRBJ1-1,-,TGTGCCAGCAGCTTGGGTGGGGTTTCAATGGGGACTGAAGCTTTCTTT,CASSLGGVSMGTEAFF
TRBV7-3,TRBD2,TRBJ2-5,-,TGTGCCAGCAGCCGGGGGAGCGGGACTCAGGAGACCCAGTACTTC,CASSRGSGTQETQYF
TRBV4-2,-,TRBJ1-1,-,TGTGCCAGCAGCCAGGACCGGGGGGGGACTGAAGCTTTCTTT,CASSQDRGGTEAFF
TRBV2,-,TRBJ1-2,-,TGTGCCAGCAGTGGAGCCAGCTATGGCTACACCTTC,CASSGASYGYTF
TRBV5-1,-,TRBJ1-1,-,TGCGCCAGCAGCTTGGAAGTGGCAGGACCGAACACTGAAGCTTTCTTT,CASSLEVAGPNTEAFF
TRBV27,-,TRBJ1-5,-,TGTGCCAGCAGTTACATGGTGGGTCAGCCCCAGCATTTT,CASSYMVGQPQHF
TRBV6-6,-,TRBJ1-3,-,TGTGCCACCACAGCGGAAAACACCATATATTTT,CATTAENTIYF
TRBV6-5,TRBD1,TRBJ1-4,-,TGTGCCAGCAGCCGAGACAGGGTTTCTGAAAAACTGTTTTTT,CASSRDRVSEKLFF
TRBV11-3,-,TRBJ2-7,-,TGTGCCAGCAGCTTAGGCCGAGACTCCACCGTAGTCTTC,CASSLGRDSTVVF
TRBV7-2,TRBD1,TRBJ1-2,once,TGTGCCAGCAGCCCCTACCCAGGGGGGACCTCCTATGGCTACACCTTC,CASSPYPGGTSYGYTF
TRBV3-1/TRBV3-2,-,TRBJ2-5,-,TGTGCCAGCAGCCAAGGGGCTAGATCCCAAGAGACCCAGTACTTC,CASSQGARSQETQYF
TRBV27,TRBD1,TRBJ1-5,-,TGTGCCAGCAGTTCCGGGACAGGCGCCAATCAGCCCCAGCATTTT,CASSSGTGANQPQHF
TRBV27,TRBD1,TRBJ2-7,-,TGTGCCAGCAGTTTAATGGGCACAGGACAGGGCGTGCAGTACTTC,CASSLMGTGQGVQYF
TRBV6-5,-,TRBJ1-2,-,TGTGCCAGCAGTCCCTTCAGCCAGGACTATGGCTACACCTTC,CASSPFSQDYGYTF
TRBV24-1,-,TRBJ2-2,-,TGTGCCACCAGTGGTCCCGGGCCCCCGGAGCTGTTTTTT,CATSGPGPPELFF
TRBV19,-,TRBJ1-6,-,TGTGCCAGTCAGGGGAGCTCCTATAATTCACCCCTCCACTTT,CASQGSSYNSPLHF
TRBV12-3/TRBV12-4,-,TRBJ1-1,once,TGTGCCAGCAGCCGCCGGGTGGGGGCTCGAGCTTTCTTT,CASSRRVGARAFF
TRBV19,-,TRBJ1-5,few,TGTGCCAGTAGTATGGTTGGACACTACAATCAGCCCCAGCATTTT,CASSMVGHYNQPQHF
TRBV7-2,TRBD2,TRBJ2-1,-,TGTGCCAGCAGCCTAATAGCGGGCTACAATGAGCAGTTCTTC,CASSLIAGYNEQFF
TRBV12-3/TRBV12-4,-,TRBJ1-5,-,TGTGCCAGCAGTTTAGGAGAGCCCCAGCATTTT,CASSLGEPQHF
TRBV29-1,-,TRBJ1-1,-,TGCAGCGTTGTCAGACAGGACACTGAAGCTTTCTTT,CSVVRQDTEAFF
TRBV19,-,TRBJ2-2,-,TGTGCCAGTAGTACAACAGACATGACCGGGGAGCTGTTTTTT,CASSTTDMTGELFF
TRBV9,-,TRBJ1-1,-,TGTGCCAGCAGCGTCCAGACCCCCCAAGGGGGCACTGAAGCTTTCTTT,CASSVQTPQGGTEAFF
TRBV27,-,TRBJ1-3,-,TGTGCCAGCAGTTTAAGGGGCTCTGGAAACACCATATATTTT,CASSLRGSGNTIYF
TRBV10-3,TRBD2,TRBJ2-2,-,TGTGCCACGGGACTAGCGGGAGCCTTAGAAGCCGGGGAGCTGTTTTTT,CATGLAGALEAGELFF
TRBV21-1,-,TRBJ2-7,once,TGTGCCAGCAGCAAAGGGGATACAACGGGACAGGGGGATTTCGAGCAGTACTTC,CASSKGDTTGQGDFEQYF
TRBV9,-,TRBJ1-2,-,TGTGCCAGTACGCTTGGGACCCGAAACTATGGCTACACCTTC,CASTLGTRNYGYTF
TRBV29-1,-,TRBJ1-3,-,TGCAGCGTTAACGGTGGAAACACCATATATTTT,CSVNGGNTIYF
TRBV19,-,TRBJ1-2,-,TGTGCCAGTAGAGACTCAGTGGCAGGGGCGCGGTACTCTGGCTACACCTTC,CASRDSVAGARYSGYTF
TRBV12-5,TRBD1,TRBJ1-5,once,TGTGCTAGTGGTTACTTTCTGACAGGGGCTAGCAATCAGCCCCAGCATTTT,CASGYFLTGASNQPQHF
TRBV7-8,-,TRBJ2-1,-,TGTGCCAGCAGCTTATTTGCAACAGGGAGCTCCTACAATGAGCAGTTCTTC,CASSLFATGSSYNEQFF
TRBV3-1/TRBV3-2,-,TRBJ1-6,-,TGTGCCAGCAGCCCTAAGGTCGGGACCCTCCACTTT,CASSPKVGTLHF
TRBV6-5,-,TRBJ1-1,-,TGTGCCAGCAGTAGAATTACAGGGAACACTGAAGCTTTCTTT,CASSRITGNTEAFF
TRBV6-1,-,TRBJ1-6,-,TGTGCCAGCAGTGAAGCGTCACGTTCCGGGAATTCACCCCTCCACTTT,CASSEASRSGNSPLHF
TRBV27,-,TRBJ1-2,-,TGTGCCAGCAGCACGCTGGGGGGCAACTATGGCTACACCTTC,CASSTLGGNYGYTF
TRBV5-1,-,TRBJ2-3,-,TGCGCCAGCAGCTTTTCGGGGTCGGGCACAGATACGCAGTATTTT,CASSFSGSGTDTQYF
TRBV11-2,TRBD1,TRBJ2-2,-,TGTGCCAGCAGCTTTCCGGGACAGGGGGCGAACACCGGGGAGCTGTTTTTT,CASSFPGQGANTGELFF
TRBV5-1,TRBD1,TRBJ1-4,-,TGCGCCAGCAGCTTAATGGGACAGGAAAAACTGTTTTTT,CASSLMGQEKLFF
TRBV11-3,TRBD2,TRBJ2-7,-,TGTGCCAGCGGCGGAGGTCAGGGGACTAGCGGGAGAGTGTACGAGCAGTACTTC,CASGGGQGTSGRVYEQYF
TRBV5-1,-,TRBJ1-1,-,TGCGCCAGCAGGGGTGATACGAACACTGAAGCTTTCTTT,CASRGDTNTEAFF
TRBV7-8,TRBD2,TRBJ2-3,-,TGTGCCAGCAGCTTAGCCACAGCGGGGATCACAGATACGCAGTATTTT,CASSLATAGITDTQYF
TRBV28,-,TRBJ1-2,-,TGTGCCAGCAGTTTTGCAGGGGCAAGGGGCTACACCTTC,CASSFAGARGYTF
TRBV10-3,TRBD2,TRBJ2-3,-,TGTGCCATCAGTGGACTAGCGGGAGGTACAGATACGCAGTATTTT,CAISGLAGGTDTQYF
TRBV7-9,-,TRBJ2-5,few,TGTGCCAGCAGCCTCCAAACAGGGATCCAAGAGACCCAGTACTTC,CASSLQTGIQETQYF
TRBV12-3/TRBV12-4,-,TRBJ1-1,-,TGTGCCAGCGCAGGGGAGGGGAGGACTGAAGCTTTCTTT,CASAGEGRTEAFF